This T cell receptor beta chain comes out of a study of early T cells in non-severe SARS-CoV-2 infection. This clonotype was recorded many times. Its antigen is unidentified. TCRdb re-called the 5' RACE reads through MiXCR, storing one row per CDR3 protein. The table records 40,000 to 55,000 distinct CDR3 sequences, about 7.8% of them present only once. Points from the study as a whole: Private and CD4 specificities were missed by VDJdb matching, which favored anti-spike CD8 responses.

V lost 3 bases, J lost 7 bases, and 13 bases lay in between. CDR3 length: 14 residues. Germline lookup yields CDR1 LNHNV and CDR2 YYDKDF (reference sequence). This TCR derives from an adult who was a healthcare worker with PCR-confirmed SARS-CoV-2 infection or an uninfected control (not recorded which). The chain is built from TRBV15 and TRBJ1-5; a possible D gene is TRBD1 (6 bases). The sample consisted of whole blood. The CDR3 coding sequence is TGTGCCACCAGCAGCATCACAGGGTGGCAGCCCCAGCATTTT. Translating it yields CATSSITGWQPQHF.